The clone carrying this T cell receptor beta chain was observed at least ten times. Deletions cut 5 bases from V and 5 bases from J, with 6 bases between. CDR3 length: 10 amino acids. CDR1 DFQATT and CDR2 SNEGSKA come from the germline V gene (reference sequence). The record originates from a study of blood T cells in healthy people across ages. The use of a sample-barcoded 5' primer and a J-beta primer mix characterized a second PCR of about 7 to 12 cycles. TCRdb analysed the 5' RACE reads with MiXCR anew, one entry per CDR3 protein. The table records around 1.5 million distinct CDR3 sequences, approximately 38% of them present only once.

The source of this sequence is a woman between 18 and 30 years old in good health. The V and J genes are TRBV20-1 and TRBJ2-5; the D is unclear. Sequencing used blood. The CDR3 DNA reads as TGCAGTGCTCCACTCGAGACCCAGTACTTC. It yields the protein CSAPLETQYF.